The T cell receptor beta chain described here comes from a study of blood T cell repertoires in COVID-19. A single count supports this clone. Germline CDR1 LGHNA, CDR2 YSLEER. V lost 0 bases, J lost 7 bases, and 15 bases lay in between. The CDR3 totals 15 residues. Participant ages covered roughly 18 to 90 years across 25 or so US areas. Each participant's cohort was designated according to participant-reported clinical history. Cohort 3 recovery required two negative PCRs, clearance, or symptom resolution. Some clones are missing from TCRdb's copy, which holds only in-frame ones; the method was immunoSEQ multiplex PCR. The data hold around 390,000 clones, with more than 75% observed a single time.

The sequencing input was PBMCs or T cells enriched from blood (not recorded which). J is TRBJ1-1 and V is TRBV4-3, with D uncertain. The TCR comes from a woman aged 45-65 years who had recovered from COVID-19. The CDR3 loop reads CASSQEEEERDEAFF. The DNA for the CDR3 is TGCGCCAGCAGCCAAGAAGAAGAAGAGAGGGATGAAGCTTTCTTT.